One and the same sample provided the 30 T cell receptor beta chains below, sequenced in a study of shared clonotypes between healthy human individuals. Profiling relied on immunoSEQ multiplex PCR, and the TCRdb table lists in-frame clones only, not all of them. This sample has approximately 1.1 million clones; about four fifths occur once, and the top ten carry approximately 0.56%. The sequencing sample was made of memory CD4+ T cells from PBMCs. Subset indicated: CD45RA-negative fraction. The receptors derive from a man younger than 35 in good health. Some clones in this sample may be carry-over from other donors' samples.

This sequence joins TRBV11-3 and TRBJ2-6; D may be TRBD1 (5 bases). Trimming took 1 base from V and 0 from J, leaving 7 bases between them. Germline V CDR1 and CDR2: SGHNT, YENEEA. There are 16 residues in the CDR3. The CDR3 nucleotides read TGTGCCAGCAGCTTAGGCGACAGCTCTGGGGCCAACGTCCTGACTTTC. Translating it yields CASSLGDSSGANVLTF.

This rearrangement joins TRBV28 to TRBJ1-3; D perhaps matches TRBD1 (6 bases). V was trimmed by 8 bases and J by 0 bases, leaving 14 bases between them. From germline, CDR1 is MDHEN and CDR2 SYDVKM. The CDR3 length is 15 residues. The CDR3 loop reads CASATTGSSGNTIYF. The CDR3 DNA reads as TGTGCCAGCGCCACGACAGGTAGCTCTGGAAACACCATATATTTT. Based on the CDR3 plus reference TRBV28 and TRBJ1-3, the full variable domain is DVKVTQSSRYLVKRTGEKVFLECVQDMDHENMFWYRQDPGLGLRLIYFSYDVKMKEKGDIPEGYSVSREKKERFSLILESASTNQTSMYLCASATTGSSGNTIYFGEGSWLTVV.

This clone was recorded a few times. The chain is built from TRBV5-6 and TRBJ2-1, with D possibly being TRBD1 or TRBD2 (5 bases each). This CDR3 contains 16 residues. Deletions cut 0 bases from V and 8 bases from J, with 18 bases between. Per germline, CDR1 SGHDT and CDR2 YYEEEE. The CDR3 sequence is CASSLGDPNNRDEQFF. The CDR3 DNA reads as TGTGCCAGCAGCTTGGGGGACCCTAACAACCGCGATGAGCAGTTCTTC.

The rearrangement links TRBV2 to TRBJ2-7; 8 bases map to TRBD2. Germline loops: CDR1 SNHLY, CDR2 FYNNEI. The trim removed 4 bases at V and 0 bases at J, leaving 8 bases unmatched. The CDR3 length is 16 residues. CDR3 in amino acids: CASSAGRVNFSYEQYF. CDR3 sequence (DNA): TGTGCCAGCAGTGCCGGGAGGGTAAATTTCTCCTACGAGCAGTACTTC. The entire variable domain, with the rest obtained from reference TRBV2 and TRBJ2-7, is as follows: EPEVTQTPSHQVTQMGQEVILRCVPISNHLYFYWYRQILGQKVEFLVSFYNNEISEKSEIFDDQFSVERPDGSNFTLKIRSTKLEDSAMYFCASSAGRVNFSYEQYFGPGTRLTVT.

V gene TRBV2 combines with J gene TRBJ2-1; D gene uncertain. Trimming removed 3 bases from V and 5 bases from J, with 5 bases in between. The V gene's germline CDR1 is SNHLY and CDR2 FYNNEI. The CDR3 is made up of 12 amino acids. This CDR3 reads CASSDDNNEQFF. The CDR3 nucleotides read TGTGCCAGCAGTGACGACAACAATGAGCAGTTCTTC.

The chain joins TRBV7-2 to TRBJ2-6; no clear D gene. The V end lost 5 bases, the J end lost 1 base, and 9 bases lay between the germline ends. The CDR3 consists of 15 residues. Germline V gives CDR1 SGHTA, CDR2 FQGNSA. The CDR3 loop is CASSQANSGANVLTF. The CDR3, as DNA: TGTGCCAGCAGCCAGGCGAATTCTGGGGCCAACGTCCTGACTTTC.

The rearrangement links TRBV13 to TRBJ2-1; TRBD2 matches 15 bases. V gave up 0 bases and J gave up 5 bases; unmatched junction bases: 8. Germline lookup yields CDR1 PRHDT and CDR2 FYEKMQ (reference sequence). The CDR3 is 19 residues long. Here the CDR3 reads CASSLGLGLAGGWDNEQFF. The CDR3 DNA is TGTGCCAGCAGCTTAGGCCTGGGACTAGCGGGAGGTTGGGACAATGAGCAGTTCTTC.

The V call is TRBV28, the J call TRBJ2-2; TRBD1 agrees at 9 bases. The length of the CDR3 is 15 residues. Germline V lookup: CDR1 MDHEN, CDR2 SYDVKM. V was clipped by 3 bases and J by 6 bases; unmatched bases: 5. DNA for the CDR3: TGTGCCAGCAGTTTGGCCGGGACAGGGTCCGGGGAGCTGTTTTTT. It translates to CASSLAGTGSGELFF.

Comment on this clone: Other DNA sequences from this sample encode an identical CDR3 as well. The J gene is TRBJ2-7, the V gene TRBV28; 8 nucleotides line up with TRBD1. The germline CDR1 and CDR2 sequences are MDHEN and SYDVKM. The ends lost 4 bases at V and 0 bases at J; junction bases unmatched: 5. The CDR3 loop spans 15 amino acids. The CDR3 protein is CASSSTGTGSYEQYF. CDR3 coding DNA: TGTGCCAGCAGTTCCACCGGGACAGGCTCCTACGAGCAGTACTTC. The variable domain in full, completed from reference TRBV28 and TRBJ2-7, reads DVKVTQSSRYLVKRTGEKVFLECVQDMDHENMFWYRQDPGLGLRLIYFSYDVKMKEKGDIPEGYSVSREKKERFSLILESASTNQTSMYLCASSSTGTGSYEQYFGPGTRLTVT.

As to this clone: The sample holds other DNA sequences that translate to the same CDR3. The chain recombines TRBV7-3 with TRBJ2-5; D is unclear. CDR1 and CDR2 (germline): SGHTA, FQGTGA. The CDR3 is made up of 12 amino acids. V was cut by 3 bases and J by 5 bases, with 7 bases left in between. The CDR3 sequence is CASSLIGETQYF. The CDR3, as DNA: TGTGCCAGCAGCTTGATTGGGGAGACCCAGTACTTC.

This clone has only a few counts. This rearrangement joins TRBV7-2 to TRBJ1-2, with 9 bases matching TRBD1. Germline V CDR1 and CDR2: SGHTA, FQGNSA. The CDR3 spans 15 residues. The trim removed 0 bases at V and 4 bases at J, leaving 3 bases unmatched. The CDR3 DNA follows: TGTGCCAGCAGCTTAGCGGACAGGGGCGGCTATGGCTACACCTTC. Protein: CASSLADRGGYGYTF.

The rearrangement joins TRBV21-1 to TRBJ2-7. TRBV21-1 is annotated as a pseudogene. The CDR3 is 15 amino acids. The CDR3 loop reads CASSNLGSQTYEQYF. The CDR3 DNA reads TGTGCCAGCAGCAACCTGGGATCCCAGACCTACGAGCAGTACTTC.

The V call is TRBV11-2, the J call TRBJ1-1; 7 bases line up with TRBD1. V lost 7 bases and J lost 2; bases outside the gene matches: 7. Germline V gene data show CDR1 as SGHAT and CDR2 as FQNNGV. The CDR3 length is 14 residues. The CDR3 DNA reads TGTGCCAGCATCCTTGGACAGGCAAACACTGAAGCTTTCTTT. It encodes CASILGQANTEAFF.

This chain uses TRBV23-1 with TRBJ1-1; D is unresolved. TRBV23-1 is flagged as an ORF with uncertain function. Trimming pared 0 bases from V and 7 bases from J, leaving 18 bases between. The CDR3 covers 16 residues. CDR3 DNA sequence: TGCGCCAGCAGTCAATCTCGCAAAAGGAGTGCGCTTGAAGCTTTCTTT. Its translation: CASSQSRKRSALEAFF.

This chain joins TRBV2 and TRBJ2-4, with D possibly being TRBD2 (6 bases). The germline V gene encodes CDR1 SNHLY and CDR2 FYNNEI. The CDR3 consists of 15 residues. With 3 bases removed from V and 5 bases from J, the gap between germline ends came to 14 bases. Here the CDR3 reads CASSESLSGENIQYF. The CDR3 coding sequence is TGTGCCAGCAGTGAGTCCCTTAGCGGTGAAAACATTCAGTACTTC.

The chain has TRBV5-5 and TRBJ2-5; D is unclear. V lost 4 bases and J 2 bases, leaving 18 bases between the germline ends. The germline V gene encodes CDR1 SGHKS and CDR2 YYEKEE (reference sequence). The CDR3 runs to 16 residues. This CDR3 is CASSPVASYNQETQYF. The CDR3 nucleotides are TGTGCCAGCAGCCCGGTGGCGAGTTACAATCAAGAGACCCAGTACTTC.

This chain links TRBV6-6 with TRBJ2-7; 9 nucleotides line up with TRBD2. This CDR3 is 15 amino acids long. The junction had 9 bases not matched to a gene; V was cut back by 7 bases and J by 2 bases. CDR1 MNHNY and CDR2 SVGAGI come from the germline V gene (reference sequence). CDR3 in amino acids: CASKLGLAPAYEQYF. The CDR3 coding sequence is TGTGCCAGCAAACTAGGACTAGCGCCCGCCTACGAGCAGTACTTC.

This rearrangement joins TRBV28 to TRBJ2-2, with 12 bases lining up with TRBD1. The CDR3 runs 18 residues. The ends lost 2 bases at V and 7 bases at J; junction bases unmatched: 11. Germline CDR1 is MDHEN and CDR2 is SYDVKM. CDR3 in DNA: TGTGCCAGCAGTTTAATCGGGACAGGGGGCGAGCATCACGGGGAGCTGTTTTTT. It translates to CASSLIGTGGEHHGELFF.

The chain uses TRBV14 and TRBJ1-2; the D gene is possibly TRBD1 (5 bases). CDR3 length: 12 amino acids. V was pared by 4 bases and J by 6 bases, with 9 bases between. Germline lookup yields CDR1 SGHDN and CDR2 FVKESK. The CDR3 sequence is CASSLQGHGYTF. The CDR3 bases are TGTGCCAGCAGCCTGCAGGGACATGGCTACACCTTC.

This chain links TRBV11-3 with TRBJ2-7; 8 bases are a match to TRBD1. This CDR3 comprises 14 residues. The trim removed 4 bases at V and 7 bases at J, leaving 9 bases unmatched. Germline values: CDR1 SGHNT, CDR2 YENEEA. CDR3 in DNA: TGTGCCAGCAGCTCCGGACAGGGCAATGGGGAGCAGTACTTC. It codes for CASSSGQGNGEQYF.

The chain has TRBV5-8 and TRBJ2-6, with no clear D. The length of the CDR3 is 16 residues. V gave up 0 bases and J gave up 0 bases, with 7 bases separating them. Looked up from germline, CDR1 is SGHTS and CDR2 is YDEGEE. The CDR3 DNA reads TGTGCCAGCAGCTTGGGTTTGTCCTCTGGGGCCAACGTCCTGACTTTC. Amino acid sequence: CASSLGLSSGANVLTF.

V is TRBV6-5 and J is TRBJ1-2; D is ambiguous. This CDR3 contains 15 residues. Per germline, CDR1 MNHEY and CDR2 SVGAGI. Trimming pared 0 bases from V and 0 bases from J, leaving 8 bases between. The CDR3 is CASSYSGATNYGYTF. The CDR3 bases are TGTGCCAGCAGTTACTCCGGAGCCACTAACTATGGCTACACCTTC.

This chain links TRBV27 with TRBJ2-6; D remains ambiguous. The ends were cut back, 7 bases at V and 4 bases at J, with 14 bases in the middle. Germline V gene lookup returns CDR1 MNHEY and CDR2 SMNVEV (reference sequence). The CDR3 totals 15 residues. CDR3 DNA: TGTGCCAGCAAAGACCTCCCCACCGGGGCCAACGTCCTGACTTTC. Its protein product is CASKDLPTGANVLTF.

The chain carries TRBV5-1 and TRBJ2-4; 10 positions match TRBD2. CDR1 and CDR2 from the germline V gene are SGHRS and YFSETQ. Trimming took 4 bases from V and 16 from J; bases not matched to a gene: 11. This CDR3 is 13 amino acids long. The CDR3 sequence: CASSPLSGRAAYF. The DNA for the CDR3 is TGCGCCAGCAGCCCGCTCAGCGGGAGGGCCGCATACTTC.

This rearrangement joins TRBV10-2 to TRBJ2-7; TRBD2 aligns across 7 bases. The ends lost 5 bases at V and 6 bases at J; junction bases unmatched: 13. The germline V gene has CDR1 WSHSY and CDR2 SAAADI. This CDR3 comprises 15 residues. CDR3: CASSNGGLGSREQYF. For the CDR3, the DNA is TGCGCCAGCAGTAACGGGGGGTTGGGTTCCCGCGAGCAGTACTTC.

The chain has TRBV14 and TRBJ2-3; D is uncertain. Trimming took 0 bases from V and 5 from J, leaving 12 bases between them. This CDR3 is 15 amino acids long. Germline-derived CDR1 and CDR2 are SGHDN and FVKESK. DNA for the CDR3: TGTGCCAGCAGCCAAGATCCGGGCACTCGAGATACGCAGTATTTT. It specifies CASSQDPGTRDTQYF.

The chain couples TRBV2 to TRBJ2-7; 7 bases fit TRBD1. The CDR3 loop spans 14 amino acids. Germline CDR1 and CDR2: SNHLY and FYNNEI. V gave up 7 bases and J gave up 3 bases; unmatched junction bases: 9. CDR3 sequence: CASKVGTVVYEQYF. The CDR3 bases are TGTGCCAGCAAGGTCGGGACAGTTGTCTACGAGCAGTACTTC.

This clone appeared a few times. V is TRBV6-4 and J is TRBJ2-1; D may be TRBD2 (6 bases). Trimming left V 8 bases short and J 8 bases short, with 19 bases between. This CDR3 is built from 14 residues. Per the germline V gene, CDR1 is MRHNA and CDR2 is SNTAGT. CDR3: CASAGGGDLDEQFF. The CDR3 nucleotides read TGTGCCAGCGCCGGCGGCGGGGACCTCGATGAGCAGTTCTTC.

The gene calls are TRBV2 and TRBJ1-2; no reliable D call. This CDR3 has 14 residues. Trimming pared 7 bases from V and 2 bases from J, leaving 14 bases between. Per the germline V gene, CDR1 is SNHLY and CDR2 is FYNNEI. CDR3 DNA: TGTGCCAGCACCAAGATAGCGGGAAACTATGGCTACACCTTC. Its protein product is CASTKIAGNYGYTF.

Comment on this clone: The same CDR3 also results from other DNA sequences found in this sample. This chain uses TRBV28 with TRBJ1-2; 7 bases are a match to TRBD1. The CDR3 spans 14 residues. Looked up from germline, CDR1 is MDHEN and CDR2 is SYDVKM. The V gene end was trimmed by 2 bases and the J gene end by 2 bases; junction bases not matched to a gene: 2. CDR3 nucleotide sequence: TGTGCCAGCAGTTTAGACAGGGCGAACTATGGCTACACCTTC. It encodes CASSLDRANYGYTF.